Given below is one T cell receptor beta chain in context. The antigen is unknown. This sample was taken from a study of OX40 agonist ivuxolimab in advanced cancers. About the research overall: As their treatment, patients were administered ivuxolimab, an agonistic anti-OX40 (CD134) antibody. Patients were treated with intravenous ivuxolimab, dosed at 0.01 to 10 mg/kg and infused every 2 weeks. Overall study findings and caveats: Within 6 weeks, CD4+ and CD8+ blood T cells expanded clonally at 0.1 to 3.0 mg/kg. Not determined was the antigen specificity of the expanded peripheral T cells.

CDR3 length: 13 amino acids. Germline loops: CDR1 SGHAT, CDR2 FQNNGV. Trimming at V came to 3 bases and at J to 6 bases, leaving 3 bases not matched to a gene. The repertoire was sequenced with immunoSEQ multiplex PCR; TCRdb's copy has only in-frame clones and lacks some. Of approximately 52,000 clones in the sample, roughly 94% were seen once. This specimen was CD4+ or CD8+ T cells sorted from blood, taken in a trial of the OX40 agonist ivuxolimab. The clonotype comes from an adult with an advanced solid tumor such as melanoma, head and neck, liver or kidney cancer. V and J are TRBV11-2 and TRBJ2-7; 9 bases match TRBD1. CDR3 DNA sequence: TGTGCCAGCAGCTTGACAGGGGGAGGCGAGCAGTACTTC. Protein sequence: CASSLTGGGEQYF.